This TCR beta chain was obtained from a study of cytomegalovirus exposure and HLA in healthy donors. PCR used 60 Vbeta primers and 13 Jbeta primers. Libraries were prepared by immunoSEQ multiplex PCR; TCRdb keeps only in-frame clonotypes and omits some of them. The sample includes about 190,000 clones, 70% to 75% of them seen just once. This receptor was obtained from a woman in her twenties or thirties in good health and CMV-seropositive. The source material was PBMCs.

CDR3 sequence: CASSLLGDFPTDTQYF. For the CDR3, the DNA is TGCGCCAGCAGCTTGCTCGGGGACTTTCCCACAGATACGCAGTATTTT. J is TRBJ2-3 and V is TRBV5-1; possible D gene TRBD2, 6 bases. CDR3 size: 16 residues. V was trimmed by 1 base and J by 2 bases, leaving 14 bases between them. The germline V gene encodes CDR1 SGHRS and CDR2 YFSETQ.